This note documents a single T cell receptor beta chain sequence. As yet, its antigen is unknown. These data are taken from a study of graft-versus-host responses after intestinal transplantation. Across the whole study: For approximately three years after anti-thymocyte globulin induction, all recipients took tacrolimus and steroids. Findings and limits, study-wide: GvH clones surfaced in recipient marrow, some emerging earlier in ileum or blood. GvH clone levels peaked in circulation, and this peak was associated with early post-transplant HvG declines. Within allografts, high graft-versus-host to host-versus-graft clonal ratios were seen among patients with graft-donor T cell macrochimerism.

Sequencing was performed with immunoSEQ multiplex PCR; in TCRdb, only in-frame clones are kept and a portion is missing. This sample carries 77,000 or so clones, approximately 90% of them seen once, and the ten largest clones take roughly 0.64%. The TCR was taken from a human patient who received an intestinal transplant, so some T cells may come from the graft donor. The sample in question was PBMCs, obtained 98 days after intestinal transplantation.

This CDR3 reads CASGRRDPSSGANVLTF. CDR3 in DNA: TGTGCCAGCGGGAGACGGGACCCCAGCTCTGGGGCCAACGTCCTGACTTTC. This rearrangement joins TRBV6-4 to TRBJ2-6; D might be TRBD1 or TRBD2, each matching 5 bases. CDR3 size: 17 residues. V was clipped by 8 bases and J by 0 bases, with 17 bases between them. Per germline, CDR1 MRHNA and CDR2 SNTAGT.